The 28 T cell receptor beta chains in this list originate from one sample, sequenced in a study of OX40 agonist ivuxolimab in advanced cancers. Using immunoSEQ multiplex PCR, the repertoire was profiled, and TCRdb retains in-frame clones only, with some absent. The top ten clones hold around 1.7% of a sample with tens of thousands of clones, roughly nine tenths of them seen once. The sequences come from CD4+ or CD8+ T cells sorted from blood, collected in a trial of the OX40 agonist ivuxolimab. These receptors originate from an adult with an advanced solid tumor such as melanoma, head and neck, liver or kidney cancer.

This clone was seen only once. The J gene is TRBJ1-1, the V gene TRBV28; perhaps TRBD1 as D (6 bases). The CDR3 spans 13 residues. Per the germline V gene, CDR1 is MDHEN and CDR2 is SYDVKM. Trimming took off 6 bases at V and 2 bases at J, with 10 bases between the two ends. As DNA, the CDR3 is TGTGCCAGCAGCCCGGGACAAAACACTGAAGCTTTCTTT. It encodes CASSPGQNTEAFF.

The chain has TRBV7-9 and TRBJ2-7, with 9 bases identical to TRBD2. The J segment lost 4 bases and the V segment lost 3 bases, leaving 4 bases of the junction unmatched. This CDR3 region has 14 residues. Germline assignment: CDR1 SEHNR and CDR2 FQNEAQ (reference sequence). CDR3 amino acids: CASSLIAGAYEQYF. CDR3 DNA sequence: TGTGCCAGCAGCTTGATAGCGGGGGCATACGAGCAGTACTTC.

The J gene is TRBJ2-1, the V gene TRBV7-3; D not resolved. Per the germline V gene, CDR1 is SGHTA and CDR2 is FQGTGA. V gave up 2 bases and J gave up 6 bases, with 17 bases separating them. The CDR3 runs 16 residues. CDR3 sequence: CASSLVHPGGSNEQFF. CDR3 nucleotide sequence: TGTGCCAGCAGCTTAGTCCACCCAGGTGGTAGCAATGAGCAGTTCTTC.

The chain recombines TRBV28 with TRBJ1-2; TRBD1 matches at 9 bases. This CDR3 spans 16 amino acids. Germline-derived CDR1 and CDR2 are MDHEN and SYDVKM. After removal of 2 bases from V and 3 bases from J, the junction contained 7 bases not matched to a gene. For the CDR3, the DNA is TGTGCCAGCAGTTTAACCGGGGGACAGGGCGACTATGGCTACACCTTC. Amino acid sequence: CASSLTGGQGDYGYTF.

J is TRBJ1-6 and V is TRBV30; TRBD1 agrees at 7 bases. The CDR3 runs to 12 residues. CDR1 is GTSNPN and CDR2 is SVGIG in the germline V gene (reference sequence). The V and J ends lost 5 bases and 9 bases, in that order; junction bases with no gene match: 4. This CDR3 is CAWDREGSPLHF. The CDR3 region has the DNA TGTGCCTGGGACAGGGAGGGTTCACCCCTCCACTTT.

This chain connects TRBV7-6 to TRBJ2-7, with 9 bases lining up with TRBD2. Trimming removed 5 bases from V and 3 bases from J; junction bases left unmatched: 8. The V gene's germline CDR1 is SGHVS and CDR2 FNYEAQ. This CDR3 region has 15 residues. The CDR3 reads CASSPPGTSSYEQYF. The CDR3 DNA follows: TGTGCCAGCAGCCCCCCCGGGACTAGCAGCTACGAGCAGTACTTC.

The DNA of the CDR3 is TGTGCCAGTAGCGCCGGTGGGGTGGGAGGCCGCTACAATGAGCAGTTCTTC. It encodes CASSAGGVGGRYNEQFF. The J gene is TRBJ2-1, the V gene TRBV19; D perhaps matches TRBD2 (6 bases). The CDR3 is 17 residues long. The V gene's germline CDR1 is LNHDA and CDR2 SQIVND (reference sequence). Between the trimmed V and J ends, which lost 6 bases and 3 bases, there was a span of 21 bases.

DNA for the CDR3: TGTGCCAGCAGCTTAAAAGGGCAGGCCACTGAAGCTTTCTTT. It specifies CASSLKGQATEAFF. The V call is TRBV7-9, the J call TRBJ1-1; D ambiguous. The CDR3 covers 14 residues. The germline V gene has CDR1 SEHNR and CDR2 FQNEAQ (reference sequence). With 2 bases removed from V and 4 bases from J, the gap between germline ends came to 11 bases.

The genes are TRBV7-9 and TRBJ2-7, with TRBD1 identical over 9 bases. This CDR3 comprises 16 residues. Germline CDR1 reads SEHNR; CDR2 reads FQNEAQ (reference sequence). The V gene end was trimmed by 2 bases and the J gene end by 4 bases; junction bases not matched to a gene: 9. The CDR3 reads CASSLRSGQGRYEQYF. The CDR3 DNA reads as TGTGCCAGCAGCTTAAGGTCGGGACAGGGTAGGTACGAGCAGTACTTC.

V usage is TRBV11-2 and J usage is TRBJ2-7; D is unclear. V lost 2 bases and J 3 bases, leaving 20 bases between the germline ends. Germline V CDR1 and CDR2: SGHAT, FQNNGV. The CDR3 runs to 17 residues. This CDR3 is CASSLLSGQAPGYEQYF. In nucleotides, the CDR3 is TGTGCCAGCAGCTTACTATCTGGGCAGGCCCCGGGCTACGAGCAGTACTTC.

The CDR3 here is CAWSQTTDTQYF. Here the CDR3 DNA reads TGTGCCTGGAGTCAAACAACAGATACGCAGTATTTT. V usage is TRBV30 and J usage is TRBJ2-3; the D is unclear. Germline V CDR1 and CDR2: GTSNPN, SVGIG (reference sequence). Trimming removed 2 bases at V and 3 bases at J, with 6 bases between. CDR3 size: 12 residues.

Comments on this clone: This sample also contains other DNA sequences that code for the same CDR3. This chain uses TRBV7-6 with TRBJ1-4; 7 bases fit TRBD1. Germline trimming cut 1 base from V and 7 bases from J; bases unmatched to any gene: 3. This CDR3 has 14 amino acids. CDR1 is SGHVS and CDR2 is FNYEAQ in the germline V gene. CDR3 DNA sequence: TGTGCCAGCAGCTTAGGACAGGGTGGTGAAAAACTGTTTTTT. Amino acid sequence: CASSLGQGGEKLFF. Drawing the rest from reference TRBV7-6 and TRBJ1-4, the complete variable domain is GAGVSQSPRYKVTKRGQDVALRCDPISGHVSLYWYRQALGQGPEFLTYFNYEAQQDKSGLPNDRFSAERPEGSISTLTIQRTEQRDSAMYRCASSLGQGGEKLFFGSGTQLSVL.

This CDR3 reads CASRTGGVGQSPLHF. CDR3 in DNA: TGTGCCAGCAGGACCGGAGGGGTAGGGCAATCACCCCTCCACTTT. This chain joins TRBV13 and TRBJ1-6; TRBD1 might be the D (5 bases). Germline V gives CDR1 PRHDT, CDR2 FYEKMQ (reference sequence). Trimming removed 6 bases from V and 10 bases from J, with 19 bases in between. This CDR3 has 15 amino acids.

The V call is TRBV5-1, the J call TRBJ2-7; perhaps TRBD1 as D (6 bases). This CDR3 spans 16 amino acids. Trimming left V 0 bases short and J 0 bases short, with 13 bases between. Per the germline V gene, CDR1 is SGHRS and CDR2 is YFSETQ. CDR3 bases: TGCGCCAGCAGCTTGGCCCCAGGGGAGAGCTCCTACGAGCAGTACTTC. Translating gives CASSLAPGESSYEQYF.

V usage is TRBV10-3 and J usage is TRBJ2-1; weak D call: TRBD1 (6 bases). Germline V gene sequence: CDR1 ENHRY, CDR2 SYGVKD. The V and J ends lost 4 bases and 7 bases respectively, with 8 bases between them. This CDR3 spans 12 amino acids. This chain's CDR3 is CAISARGNEQFF. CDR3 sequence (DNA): TGTGCCATCAGTGCAAGGGGGAATGAGCAGTTCTTC.

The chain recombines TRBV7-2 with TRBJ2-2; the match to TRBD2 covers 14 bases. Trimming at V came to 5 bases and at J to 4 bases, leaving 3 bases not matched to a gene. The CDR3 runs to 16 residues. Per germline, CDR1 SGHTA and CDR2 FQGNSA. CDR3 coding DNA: TGTGCCAGCAGCCCGGGACTAGCGGGAGTCACCGGGGAGCTGTTTTTT. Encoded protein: CASSPGLAGVTGELFF.

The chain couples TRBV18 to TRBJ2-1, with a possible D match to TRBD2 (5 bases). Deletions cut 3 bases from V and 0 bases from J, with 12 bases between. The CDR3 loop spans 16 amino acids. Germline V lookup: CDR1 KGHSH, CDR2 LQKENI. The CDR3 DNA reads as TGTGCCAGCTCACCCGGGTCGGGAAGCTCCTACAATGAGCAGTTCTTC. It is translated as CASSPGSGSSYNEQFF.

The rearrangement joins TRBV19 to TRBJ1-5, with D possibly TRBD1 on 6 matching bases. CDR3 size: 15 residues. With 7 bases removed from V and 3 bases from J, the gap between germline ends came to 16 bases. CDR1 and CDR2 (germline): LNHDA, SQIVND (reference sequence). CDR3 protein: CASTDRSPLNQPQHF. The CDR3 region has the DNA TGTGCCAGTACTGACAGGTCACCTCTCAATCAGCCCCAGCATTTT.

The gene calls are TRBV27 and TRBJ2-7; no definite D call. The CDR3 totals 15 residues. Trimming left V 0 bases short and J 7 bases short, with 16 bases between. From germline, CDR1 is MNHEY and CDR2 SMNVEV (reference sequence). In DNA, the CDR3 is TGTGCCAGCAGTTTATCACCTCCCCCTGCCTGGGAGCAGTACTTC. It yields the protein CASSLSPPPAWEQYF.

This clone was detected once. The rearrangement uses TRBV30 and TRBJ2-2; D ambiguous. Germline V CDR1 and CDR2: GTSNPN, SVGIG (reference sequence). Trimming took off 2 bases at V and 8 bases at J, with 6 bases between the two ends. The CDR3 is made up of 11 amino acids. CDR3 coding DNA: TGTGCCTGGAGTCCCCGGGGGGAGCTGTTTTTT. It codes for CAWSPRGELFF.

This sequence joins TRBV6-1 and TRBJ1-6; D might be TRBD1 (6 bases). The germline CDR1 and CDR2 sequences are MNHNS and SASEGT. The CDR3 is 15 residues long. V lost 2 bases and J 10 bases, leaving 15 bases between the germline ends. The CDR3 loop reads CASSETFGRGSPLHF. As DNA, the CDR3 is TGTGCCAGCAGTGAAACGTTCGGCAGGGGATCACCCCTCCACTTT.

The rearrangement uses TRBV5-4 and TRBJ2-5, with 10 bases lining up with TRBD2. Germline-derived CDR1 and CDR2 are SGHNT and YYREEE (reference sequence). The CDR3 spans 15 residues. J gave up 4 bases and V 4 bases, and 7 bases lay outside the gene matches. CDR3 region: CASSRTSGILETQYF. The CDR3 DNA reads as TGTGCCAGCAGCCGTACTAGCGGGATTTTAGAGACCCAGTACTTC.

CDR3 in DNA: TGTGCCAGCAGTACCCAGAGCTGGTCTAACTATGGCTACACCTTC. Translation gives CASSTQSWSNYGYTF. V usage is TRBV28 and J usage is TRBJ1-2, with D unresolved. Between the trimmed V and J ends, which lost 5 bases and 0 bases, there was a span of 13 bases. This CDR3 has 15 residues. Germline assignment: CDR1 MDHEN and CDR2 SYDVKM.

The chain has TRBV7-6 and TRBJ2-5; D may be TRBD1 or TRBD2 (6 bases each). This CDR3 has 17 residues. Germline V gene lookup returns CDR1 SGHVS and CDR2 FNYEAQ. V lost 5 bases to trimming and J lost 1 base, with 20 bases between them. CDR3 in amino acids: CASSQYGGSTTQETQYF. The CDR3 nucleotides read TGTGCCAGCAGCCAATACGGGGGCAGCACGACCCAAGAGACCCAGTACTTC.

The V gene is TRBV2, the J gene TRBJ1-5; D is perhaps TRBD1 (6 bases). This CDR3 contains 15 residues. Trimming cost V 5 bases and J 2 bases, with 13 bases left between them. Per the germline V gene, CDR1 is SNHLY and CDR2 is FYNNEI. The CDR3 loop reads CASSTGLLRNQPQHF. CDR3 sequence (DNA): TGTGCCAGCAGTACAGGGTTATTGCGCAATCAGCCCCAGCATTTT.

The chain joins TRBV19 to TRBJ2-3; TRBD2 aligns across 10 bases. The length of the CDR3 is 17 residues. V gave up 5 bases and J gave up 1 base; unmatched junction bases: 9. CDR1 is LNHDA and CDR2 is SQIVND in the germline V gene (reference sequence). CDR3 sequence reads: CASSQPTGTSGTDTQYF. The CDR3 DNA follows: TGTGCCAGTAGTCAACCCACCGGGACTAGCGGCACAGATACGCAGTATTTT.

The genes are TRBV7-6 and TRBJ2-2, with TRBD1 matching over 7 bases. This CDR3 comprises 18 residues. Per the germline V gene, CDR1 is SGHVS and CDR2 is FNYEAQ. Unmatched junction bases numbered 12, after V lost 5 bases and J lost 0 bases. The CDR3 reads CASSLYDGQVANTGELFF. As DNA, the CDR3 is TGTGCCAGCAGCCTCTACGATGGACAGGTCGCGAACACCGGGGAGCTGTTTTTT.

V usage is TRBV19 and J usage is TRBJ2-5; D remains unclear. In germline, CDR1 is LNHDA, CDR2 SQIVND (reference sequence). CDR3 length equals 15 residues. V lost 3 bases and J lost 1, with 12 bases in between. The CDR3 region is CASSIMSTLQETQYF. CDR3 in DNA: TGTGCCAGTAGTATTATGTCCACTCTCCAAGAGACCCAGTACTTC.